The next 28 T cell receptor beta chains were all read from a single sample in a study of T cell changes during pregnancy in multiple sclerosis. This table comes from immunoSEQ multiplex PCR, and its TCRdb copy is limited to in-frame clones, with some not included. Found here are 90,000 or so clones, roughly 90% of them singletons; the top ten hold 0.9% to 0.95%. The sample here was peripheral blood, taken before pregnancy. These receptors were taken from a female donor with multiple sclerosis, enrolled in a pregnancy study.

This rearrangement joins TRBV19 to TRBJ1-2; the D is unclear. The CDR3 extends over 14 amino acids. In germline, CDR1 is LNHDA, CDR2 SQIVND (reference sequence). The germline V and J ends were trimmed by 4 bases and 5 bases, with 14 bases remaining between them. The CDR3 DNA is TGTGCCAGTAGTACGGACGGAGGTCGTTATGGCTACACCTTC. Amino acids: CASSTDGGRYGYTF. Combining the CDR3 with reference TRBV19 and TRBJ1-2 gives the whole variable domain DGGITQSPKYLFRKEGQNVTLSCEQNLNHDAMYWYRQDPGQGLRLIYYSQIVNDFQKGDIAEGYSVSREKKESFPLTVTSAQKNPTAFYLCASSTDGGRYGYTFGSGTRLTVV.

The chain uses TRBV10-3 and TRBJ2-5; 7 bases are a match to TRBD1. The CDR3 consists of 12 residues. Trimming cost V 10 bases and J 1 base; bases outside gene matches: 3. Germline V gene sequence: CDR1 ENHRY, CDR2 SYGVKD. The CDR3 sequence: CATRQGQETQYF. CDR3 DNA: TGTGCCACCCGACAGGGCCAAGAGACCCAGTACTTC.

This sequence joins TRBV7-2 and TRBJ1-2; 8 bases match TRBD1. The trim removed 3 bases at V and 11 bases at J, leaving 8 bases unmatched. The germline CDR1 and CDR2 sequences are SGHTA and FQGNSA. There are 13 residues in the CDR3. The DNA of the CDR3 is TGTGCCAGCAGCTTTTCCTCCCGGGACAGGTACACCTTC. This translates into CASSFSSRDRYTF.

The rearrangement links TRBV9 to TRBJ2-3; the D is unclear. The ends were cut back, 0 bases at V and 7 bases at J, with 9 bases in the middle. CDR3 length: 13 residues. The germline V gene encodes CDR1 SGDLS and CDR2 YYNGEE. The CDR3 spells CASSVGEVNTQYF. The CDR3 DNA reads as TGTGCCAGCAGCGTAGGCGAGGTGAATACGCAGTATTTT.

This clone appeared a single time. The CDR3 loop is CASKPPVSDEQFF. CDR3 DNA: TGTGCCAGTAAGCCCCCGGTGTCCGATGAGCAGTTCTTC. The V and J genes are TRBV19 and TRBJ2-1, with D unresolved. The CDR3 totals 13 residues. Germline V gene data show CDR1 as LNHDA and CDR2 as SQIVND (reference sequence). V was shortened by 7 bases and J by 8 bases, with 15 bases between the two germline ends.

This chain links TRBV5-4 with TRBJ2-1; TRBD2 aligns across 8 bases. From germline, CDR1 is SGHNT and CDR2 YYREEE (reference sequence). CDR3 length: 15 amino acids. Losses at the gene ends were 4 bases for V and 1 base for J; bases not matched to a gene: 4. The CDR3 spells CASSRVAGSYNEQFF. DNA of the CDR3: TGTGCCAGCAGCCGCGTAGCGGGGTCCTACAATGAGCAGTTCTTC.

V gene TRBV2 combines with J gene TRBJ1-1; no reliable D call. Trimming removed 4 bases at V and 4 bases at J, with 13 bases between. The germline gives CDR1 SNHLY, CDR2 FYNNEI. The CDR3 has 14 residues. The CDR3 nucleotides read TGTGCCAGCAGTGGCGGGGAGAGGCTCACTGAAGCTTTCTTT. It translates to CASSGGERLTEAFF.

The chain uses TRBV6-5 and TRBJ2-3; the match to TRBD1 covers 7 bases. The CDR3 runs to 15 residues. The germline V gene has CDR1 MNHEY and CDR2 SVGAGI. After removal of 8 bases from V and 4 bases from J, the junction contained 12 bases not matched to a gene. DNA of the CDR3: TGTGCCAGCTCGAGGACAGGCCAGCCCGCAGATACGCAGTATTTT. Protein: CASSRTGQPADTQYF.

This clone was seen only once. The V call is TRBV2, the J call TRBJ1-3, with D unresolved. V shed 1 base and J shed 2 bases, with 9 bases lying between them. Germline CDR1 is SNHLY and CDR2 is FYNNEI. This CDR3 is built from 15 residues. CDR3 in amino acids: CASSEGGDAGNTIYF. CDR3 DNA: TGTGCCAGCAGTGAAGGAGGAGATGCTGGAAACACCATATATTTT.

The CDR3 coding sequence is TGTGCCAGCAGCCCAAGCTCAGGCGGCTACACCTTC. The encoded protein is CASSPSSGGYTF. The genes are TRBV7-9 and TRBJ1-2; D is uncertain. The CDR3 has 12 amino acids. The V end lost 5 bases, the J end lost 8 bases, and 12 bases lay between the germline ends. CDR1 SEHNR and CDR2 FQNEAQ come from the germline V gene (reference sequence). The variable domain in full, with the rest retrieved from reference TRBV7-9 and TRBJ1-2, is DTGVSQNPRHKITKRGQNVTFRCDPISEHNRLYWYRQTLGQGPEFLTYFQNEAQLEKSRLLSDRFSAERPKGSFSTLEIQRTEQGDSAMYLCASSPSSGGYTFGSGTRLTVV.

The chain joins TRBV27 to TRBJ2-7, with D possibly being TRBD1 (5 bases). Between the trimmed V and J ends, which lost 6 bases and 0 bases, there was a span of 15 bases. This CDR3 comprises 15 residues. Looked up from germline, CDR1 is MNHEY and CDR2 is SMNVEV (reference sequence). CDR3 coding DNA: TGTGCCAGCAGGCCTTCGGACACACACTCCTACGAGCAGTACTTC. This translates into CASRPSDTHSYEQYF.

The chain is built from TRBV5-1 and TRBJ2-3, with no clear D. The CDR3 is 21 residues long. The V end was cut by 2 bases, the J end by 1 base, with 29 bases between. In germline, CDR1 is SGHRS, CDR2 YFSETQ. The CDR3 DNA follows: TGCGCCAGCAGCTTAGAACCCGGATTGTCACATTTCAACTACCGCACAGATACGCAGTATTTT. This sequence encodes CASSLEPGLSHFNYRTDTQYF.

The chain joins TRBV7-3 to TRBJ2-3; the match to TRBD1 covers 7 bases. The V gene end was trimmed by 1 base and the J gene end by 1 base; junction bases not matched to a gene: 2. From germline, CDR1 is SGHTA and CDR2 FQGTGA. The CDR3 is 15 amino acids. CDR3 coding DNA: TGTGCCAGCAGCTTAAACAGGGGAGGCACAGATACGCAGTATTTT. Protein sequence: CASSLNRGGTDTQYF.

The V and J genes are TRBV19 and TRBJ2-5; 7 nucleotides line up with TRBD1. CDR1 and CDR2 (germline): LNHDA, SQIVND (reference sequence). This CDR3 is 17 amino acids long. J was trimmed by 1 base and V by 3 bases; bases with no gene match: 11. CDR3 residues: CASSISGGALFQETQYF. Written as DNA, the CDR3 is TGTGCCAGTAGTATCTCAGGGGGAGCCCTCTTCCAAGAGACCCAGTACTTC.

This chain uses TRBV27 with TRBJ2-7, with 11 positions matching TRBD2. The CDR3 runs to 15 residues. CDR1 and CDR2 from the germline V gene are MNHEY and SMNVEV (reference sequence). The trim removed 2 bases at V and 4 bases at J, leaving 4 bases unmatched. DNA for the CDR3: TGTGCCAGCAGTTTAAAACTAGCGGGAGTATACGAGCAGTACTTC. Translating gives CASSLKLAGVYEQYF.

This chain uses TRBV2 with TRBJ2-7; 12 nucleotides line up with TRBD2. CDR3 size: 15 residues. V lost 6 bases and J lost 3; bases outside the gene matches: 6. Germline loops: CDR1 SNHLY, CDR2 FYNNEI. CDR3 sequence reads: CASRPGLAGLYEQYF. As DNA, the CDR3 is TGTGCCAGCAGGCCGGGACTAGCGGGCCTCTACGAGCAGTACTTC.

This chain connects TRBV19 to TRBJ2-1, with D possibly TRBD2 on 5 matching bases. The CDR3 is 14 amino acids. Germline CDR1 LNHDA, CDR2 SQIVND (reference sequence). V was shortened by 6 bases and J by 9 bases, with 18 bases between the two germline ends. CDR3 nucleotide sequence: TGTGCCAGTAGCCGGACTCTTGGGAGAAGTGAGCAGTTCTTC. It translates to CASSRTLGRSEQFF.

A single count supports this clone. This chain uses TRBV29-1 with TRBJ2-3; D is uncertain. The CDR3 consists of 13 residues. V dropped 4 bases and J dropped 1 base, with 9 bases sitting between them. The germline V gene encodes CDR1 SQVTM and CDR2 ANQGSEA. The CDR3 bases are TGCAGCGTTGCACGGTTGCGCACAGATACGCAGTATTTT. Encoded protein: CSVARLRTDTQYF.

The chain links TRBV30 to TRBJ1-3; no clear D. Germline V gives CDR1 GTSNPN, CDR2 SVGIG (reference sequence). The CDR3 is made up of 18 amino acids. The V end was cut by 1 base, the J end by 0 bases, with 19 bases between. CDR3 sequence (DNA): TGTGCCTGGAGTGCGAGGGAAGGTTTGCGTACCTCTGGAAACACCATATATTTT. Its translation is CAWSAREGLRTSGNTIYF.

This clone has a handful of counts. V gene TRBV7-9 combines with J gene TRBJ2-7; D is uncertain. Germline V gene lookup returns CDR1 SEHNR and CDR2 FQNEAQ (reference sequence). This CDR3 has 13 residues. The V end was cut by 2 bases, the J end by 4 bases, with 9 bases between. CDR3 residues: CASSLSPRYEQYF. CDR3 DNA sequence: TGTGCCAGCAGCTTAAGCCCGAGGTACGAGCAGTACTTC.

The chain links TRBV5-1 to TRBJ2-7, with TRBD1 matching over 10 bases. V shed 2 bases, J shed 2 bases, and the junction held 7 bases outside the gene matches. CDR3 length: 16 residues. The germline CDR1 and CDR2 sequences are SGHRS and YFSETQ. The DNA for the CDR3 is TGCGCCAGCAGCTTACTACCGGGACAGGGGACCTACGAGCAGTACTTC. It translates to CASSLLPGQGTYEQYF.

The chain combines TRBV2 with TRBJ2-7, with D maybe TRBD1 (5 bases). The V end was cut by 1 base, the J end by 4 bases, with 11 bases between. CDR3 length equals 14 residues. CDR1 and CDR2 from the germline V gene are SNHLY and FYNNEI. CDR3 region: CASSEGQSMYEQYF. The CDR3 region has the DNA TGTGCCAGCAGTGAAGGACAGTCCATGTACGAGCAGTACTTC.

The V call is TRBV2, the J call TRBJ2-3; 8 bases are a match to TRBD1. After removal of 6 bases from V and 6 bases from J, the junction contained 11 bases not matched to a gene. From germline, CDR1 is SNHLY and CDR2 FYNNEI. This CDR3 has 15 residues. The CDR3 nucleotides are TGTGCCAGCAGAACTGACAGGGGCGGTGGGGATACGCAGTATTTT. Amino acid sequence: CASRTDRGGGDTQYF.

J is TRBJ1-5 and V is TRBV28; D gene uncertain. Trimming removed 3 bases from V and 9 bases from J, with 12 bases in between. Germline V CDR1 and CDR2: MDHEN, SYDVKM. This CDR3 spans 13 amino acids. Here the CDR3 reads CASSLEVKRPQHF. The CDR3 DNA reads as TGTGCCAGCAGTTTGGAGGTCAAAAGGCCCCAGCATTTT. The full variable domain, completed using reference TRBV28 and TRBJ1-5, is DVKVTQSSRYLVKRTGEKVFLECVQDMDHENMFWYRQDPGLGLRLIYFSYDVKMKEKGDIPEGYSVSREKKERFSLILESASTNQTSMYLCASSLEVKRPQHFGDGTRLSIL.

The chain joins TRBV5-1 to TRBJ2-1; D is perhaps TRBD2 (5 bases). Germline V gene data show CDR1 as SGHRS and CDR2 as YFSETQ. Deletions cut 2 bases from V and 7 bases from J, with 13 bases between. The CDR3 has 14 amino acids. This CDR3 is CASSFQRLGNEQFF. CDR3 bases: TGCGCCAGCAGCTTCCAGCGGCTGGGGAATGAGCAGTTCTTC.

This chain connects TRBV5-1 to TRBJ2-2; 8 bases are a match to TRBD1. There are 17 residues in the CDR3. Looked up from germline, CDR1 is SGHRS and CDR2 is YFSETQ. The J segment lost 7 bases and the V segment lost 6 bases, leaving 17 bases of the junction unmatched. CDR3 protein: CASTTRRSRGPGGELFF. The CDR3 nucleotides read TGCGCCAGCACCACTCGAAGAAGCAGGGGGCCTGGCGGGGAGCTGTTTTTT.

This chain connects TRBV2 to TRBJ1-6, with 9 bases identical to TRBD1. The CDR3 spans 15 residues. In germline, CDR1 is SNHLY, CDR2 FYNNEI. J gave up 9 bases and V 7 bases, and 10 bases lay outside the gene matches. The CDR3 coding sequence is TGTGCCAGCACCCAAGAAGGGACAGGGTCTTCACCCCTCCACTTT. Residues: CASTQEGTGSSPLHF. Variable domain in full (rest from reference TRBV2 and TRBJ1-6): EPEVTQTPSHQVTQMGQEVILRCVPISNHLYFYWYRQILGQKVEFLVSFYNNEISEKSEIFDDQFSVERPDGSNFTLKIRSTKLEDSAMYFCASTQEGTGSSPLHFGNGTRLTVT.

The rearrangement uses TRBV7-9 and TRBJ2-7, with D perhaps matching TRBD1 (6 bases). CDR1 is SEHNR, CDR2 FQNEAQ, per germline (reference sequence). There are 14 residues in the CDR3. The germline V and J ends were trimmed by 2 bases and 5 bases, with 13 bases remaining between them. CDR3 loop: CASSLSPGVDEQYF. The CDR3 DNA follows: TGTGCCAGCAGCTTATCCCCAGGGGTAGACGAGCAGTACTTC. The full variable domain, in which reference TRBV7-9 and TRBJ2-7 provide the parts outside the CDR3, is DTGVSQNPRHKITKRGQNVTFRCDPISEHNRLYWYRQTLGQGPEFLTYFQNEAQLEKSRLLSDRFSAERPKGSFSTLEIQRTEQGDSAMYLCASSLSPGVDEQYFGPGTRLTVT.